This T cell receptor beta chain was sequenced for a study of blood T cell repertoires in COVID-19 (TCRdb year 2020). The study in broad terms: Collaborator samples came from the United States, Italy and Spain and covered acute and convalescent phases of COVID-19. The repertoires were made available in a free public database intended to serve as a resource for research on the immune response to SARS-CoV-2. The dataset comprised deeply sampled blood TCRbeta repertoires from subjects exposed to, actively infected with, or recovered from COVID-19. HLA class I and class II types, where available, came from metadata supplied by the sample provider rather than from assay-based typing. The samples were drawn from the first 160 participants of the ongoing ImmuneRACE study and from 950 to 1,500 subjects provided by 6 global collaborators. The prospective study material was composed of cDNA or gDNA derived from T cells, B-cell-depleted T cells, or PBMCs. Nearly every sample came with metadata listing a de-identified subject ID, COVID-19 status, age in years and sex. The paper's findings and limits, for the study overall: Clinical and demographic metadata were provided uncurated, with the amount varying by source and participant.

TCRbeta CDR3 regions were amplified from genomic DNA by means of the immunoSEQ Assay, a bias-controlled multiplex PCR. On the study's bioinformatics: Within the assay, amplification of reference gene primers was used to estimate how many nucleated cells each sample contained. To quantify the absolute abundance of each unique TCRbeta CDR3 rearrangement, sequence reads were collapsed and filtered. For each sample, productive Simpson clonality was calculated as the square root of Simpson's diversity index across productive rearrangements. TCRdb limited this immuneACCESS table to in-frame rearrangements with V and J called. A share of clones is missing; checked studies link under half to unresolved V genes, and the rest is unexplained. From that table come the V and J calls and clone size; the DNA was used to work out D and trimming. This sample is represented by fewer than 200,000 clones; approximately 83% of them were singletons. The top ten clones comprise 11% of the sample.

As to this clone: Its antigen target is currently unknown. Base qualities are not provided; no much larger clone lies one nucleotide away.

Each collaborating institution followed its own protocols to collect whole blood in K2EDTA tubes. Collaborator samples were shipped for TCRbeta analysis as frozen whole blood, isolated PBMCs, or DNA extracted from either sample type. For this chain, trimming is 11 bases at the V end and 7 bases at the J end, and the number of junction bases without a gene match is 20. From the cysteine up to the phenylalanine, the CDR3 has a length of 16 residues. This entry keeps only the CDR3 DNA: 48 bases, framed from base 1. CDR1 MDHEN and CDR2 SYDVKM were looked up in the germline V gene. This TCR was recovered from a man aged 65 to 79 with active or convalescent COVID-19. The sequencing sample was made of peripheral blood. The chain uses TRBV28 and TRBJ2-1; TRBD2 lines up with 7 middle nucleotides. The nucleotides read TGTGCCGTCGTAAGGCGGGGGTCCCATTCGGGGAATGAGCAGTTCTTC. It translates to CAVVRRGSHSGNEQFF.